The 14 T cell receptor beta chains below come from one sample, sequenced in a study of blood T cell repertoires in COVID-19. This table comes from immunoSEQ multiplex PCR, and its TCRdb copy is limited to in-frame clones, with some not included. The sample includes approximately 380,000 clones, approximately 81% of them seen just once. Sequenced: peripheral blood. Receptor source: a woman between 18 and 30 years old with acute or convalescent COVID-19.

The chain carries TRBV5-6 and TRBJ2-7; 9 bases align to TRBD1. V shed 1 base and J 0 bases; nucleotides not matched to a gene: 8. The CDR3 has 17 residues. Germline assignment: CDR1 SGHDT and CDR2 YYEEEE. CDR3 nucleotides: TGTGCCAGCAGCTTGCTTGGACAGGGGCTACTCTCCTACGAGCAGTACTTC. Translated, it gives CASSLLGQGLLSYEQYF.

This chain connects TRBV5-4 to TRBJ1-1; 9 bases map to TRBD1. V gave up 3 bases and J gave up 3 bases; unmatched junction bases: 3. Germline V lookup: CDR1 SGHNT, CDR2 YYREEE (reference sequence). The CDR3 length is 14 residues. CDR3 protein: CASSWGQGDTEAFF. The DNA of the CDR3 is TGTGCCAGCAGCTGGGGACAGGGCGACACTGAAGCTTTCTTT.

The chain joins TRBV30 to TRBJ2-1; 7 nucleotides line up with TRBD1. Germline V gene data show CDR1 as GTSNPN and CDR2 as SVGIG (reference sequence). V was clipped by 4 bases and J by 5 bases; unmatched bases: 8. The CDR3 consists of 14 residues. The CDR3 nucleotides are TGTGCCTGGACCCGGACAGGTTTCGACAATGAGCAGTTCTTC. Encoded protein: CAWTRTGFDNEQFF.

The CDR3 DNA reads TGTGCCAGCAGCTTAGGGACAGACTTTCAAGAGACCCAGTACTTC. Translation gives CASSLGTDFQETQYF. This chain uses TRBV11-3 with TRBJ2-5, with a tentative D call TRBD1 (6 bases). The CDR3 contains 15 residues. The germline gives CDR1 SGHNT, CDR2 YENEEA. V lost 1 base and J lost 2, with 11 bases in between.

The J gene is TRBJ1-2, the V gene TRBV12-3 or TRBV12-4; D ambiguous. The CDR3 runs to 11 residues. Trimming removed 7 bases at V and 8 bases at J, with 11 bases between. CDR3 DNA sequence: TGTGCCAGCATGAATCCCCGGGGCTACACCTTC. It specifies CASMNPRGYTF.

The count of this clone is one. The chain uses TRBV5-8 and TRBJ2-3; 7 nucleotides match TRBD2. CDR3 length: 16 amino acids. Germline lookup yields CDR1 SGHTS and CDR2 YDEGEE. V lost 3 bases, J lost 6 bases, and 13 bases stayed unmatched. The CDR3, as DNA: TGTGCCAGCAGCTCCCTGGGGCGGGAGTTTTCTGATACGCAGTATTTT. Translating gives CASSSLGREFSDTQYF.

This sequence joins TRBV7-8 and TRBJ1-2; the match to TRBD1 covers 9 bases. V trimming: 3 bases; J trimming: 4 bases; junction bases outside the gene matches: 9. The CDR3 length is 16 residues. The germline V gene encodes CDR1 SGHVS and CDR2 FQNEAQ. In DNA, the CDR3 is TGTGCCAGCAGCTTCAGTCCGGGACAGGGAGCCTATGGCTACACCTTC. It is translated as CASSFSPGQGAYGYTF.

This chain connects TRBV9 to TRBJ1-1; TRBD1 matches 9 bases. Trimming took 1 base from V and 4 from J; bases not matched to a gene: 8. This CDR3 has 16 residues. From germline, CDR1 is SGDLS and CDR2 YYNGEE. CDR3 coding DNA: TGTGCCAGCAGCGTAAGGGACAGGGTAGTCGGCACTGAAGCTTTCTTT. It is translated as CASSVRDRVVGTEAFF.

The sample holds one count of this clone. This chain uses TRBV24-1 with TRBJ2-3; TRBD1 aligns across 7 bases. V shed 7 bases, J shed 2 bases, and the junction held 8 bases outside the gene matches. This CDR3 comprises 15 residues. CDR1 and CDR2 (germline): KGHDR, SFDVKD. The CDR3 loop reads CATRDKTGNTDTQYF. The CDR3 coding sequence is TGTGCCACCAGAGATAAGACAGGGAACACAGATACGCAGTATTTT.

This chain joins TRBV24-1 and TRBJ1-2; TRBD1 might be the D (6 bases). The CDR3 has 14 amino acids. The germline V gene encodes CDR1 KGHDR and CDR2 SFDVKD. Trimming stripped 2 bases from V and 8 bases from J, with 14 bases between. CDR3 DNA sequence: TGTGCCACCAGTGATTCCGGCAGGGGCGAGGGCTACACCTTC. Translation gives CATSDSGRGEGYTF.

This CDR3 reads CASSYGSGAEKNIQYF. Written as DNA, the CDR3 is TGTGCCAGCAGTTACGGGTCAGGGGCGGAAAAAAACATTCAGTACTTC. This chain connects TRBV6-5 to TRBJ2-4, with a weak D call TRBD1 (6 bases). This CDR3 has 16 amino acids. Germline V lookup: CDR1 MNHEY, CDR2 SVGAGI. V was shortened by 2 bases and J by 4 bases, with 15 bases between the two germline ends.

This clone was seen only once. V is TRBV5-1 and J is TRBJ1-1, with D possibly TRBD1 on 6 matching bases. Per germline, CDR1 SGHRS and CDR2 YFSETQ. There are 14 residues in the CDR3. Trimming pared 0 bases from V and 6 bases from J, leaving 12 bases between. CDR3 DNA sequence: TGCGCCAGCAGCTTGGGGGCCAGGGGTTCTGAAGCTTTCTTT. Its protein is CASSLGARGSEAFF.

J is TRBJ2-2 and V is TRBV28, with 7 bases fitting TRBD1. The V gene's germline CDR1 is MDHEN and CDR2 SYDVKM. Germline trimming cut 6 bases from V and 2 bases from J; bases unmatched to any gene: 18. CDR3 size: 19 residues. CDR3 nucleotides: TGTGCCAGCAGCTTCGAAACGAAGGGGGCCGGGTATAACACCGGGGAGCTGTTTTTT. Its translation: CASSFETKGAGYNTGELFF.

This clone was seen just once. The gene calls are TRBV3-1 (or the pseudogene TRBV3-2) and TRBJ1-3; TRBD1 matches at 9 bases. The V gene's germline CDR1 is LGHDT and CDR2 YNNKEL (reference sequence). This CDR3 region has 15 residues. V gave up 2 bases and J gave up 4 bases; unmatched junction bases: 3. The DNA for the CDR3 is TGTGCCAGCAGCCAAAGGGGGACAGGGGGAAACACCATATATTTT. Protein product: CASSQRGTGGNTIYF.